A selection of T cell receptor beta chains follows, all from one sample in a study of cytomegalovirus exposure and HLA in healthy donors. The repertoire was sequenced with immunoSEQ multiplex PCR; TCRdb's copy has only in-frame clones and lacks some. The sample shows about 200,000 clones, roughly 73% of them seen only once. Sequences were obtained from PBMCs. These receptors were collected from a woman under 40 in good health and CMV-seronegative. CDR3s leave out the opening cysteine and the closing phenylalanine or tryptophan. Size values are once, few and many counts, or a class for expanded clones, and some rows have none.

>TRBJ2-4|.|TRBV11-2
ASSAYRDGAKNIQY
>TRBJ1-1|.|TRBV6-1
ASSVLIRTGKNTEAF
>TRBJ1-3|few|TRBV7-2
ASSSTGGGGNTIY
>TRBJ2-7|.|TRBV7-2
ASSLVGESGYEQY
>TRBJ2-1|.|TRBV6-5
ASSASGRGCFQF
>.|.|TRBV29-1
SVPSGIEQY
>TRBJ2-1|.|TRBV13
ASSPRYNEQF
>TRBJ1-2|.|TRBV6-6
ASGQGANYGYT
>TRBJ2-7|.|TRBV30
AWSVTTAYEQY
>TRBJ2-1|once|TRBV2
ASSEFASGGANEQF
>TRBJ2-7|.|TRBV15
ATSRDRVGSYEQY
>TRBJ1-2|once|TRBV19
ASSRGQSVYGYT
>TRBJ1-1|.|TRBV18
ASSLPTIEAF
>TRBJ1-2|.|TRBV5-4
ASSSHPLRGYT
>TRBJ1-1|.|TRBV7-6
ASSPGGQLNTEAF
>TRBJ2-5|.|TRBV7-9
ASSPQTGDLQETQY
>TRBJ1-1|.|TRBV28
ATTPLNTEAF
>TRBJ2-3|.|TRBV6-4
ASSDSPGTSGTDTQY